The 4 T cell receptor beta chains below come from one sample, sequenced in a study of cytomegalovirus exposure and HLA in healthy donors. Use of 60 Vbeta and 13 Jbeta primers characterized the PCR. Assay: immunoSEQ multiplex PCR; the TCRdb copy retains only in-frame clones and omits some. Counted here are about 120,000 clones, around 65% occurring once; the ten biggest clones make up 1.5%. The sequenced material came from PBMCs. These receptors originate from a man aged 18-30 years in good health and CMV-seronegative.

V and J are TRBV10-1 and TRBJ2-7; D uncertain. This CDR3 spans 12 amino acids. Trimming took off 8 bases at V and 6 bases at J, with 14 bases between the two ends. CDR1 is WNHNN and CDR2 is SYGVQD in the germline V gene (reference sequence). CDR3: CASPWQDSEQYF. Here the CDR3 DNA reads TGCGCCAGCCCTTGGCAGGATAGCGAGCAGTACTTC.

The V and J genes are TRBV28 and TRBJ1-5; a weak D match, TRBD1 (6 bases). V was cut by 3 bases and J by 0 bases, with 9 bases left in between. CDR3 length equals 15 residues. The V gene's germline CDR1 is MDHEN and CDR2 SYDVKM. The CDR3 loop reads CASSFGQYSNQPQHF. The CDR3 coding sequence is TGTGCCAGCAGTTTCGGACAGTATAGCAATCAGCCCCAGCATTTT.

A single count supports this clone. The rearrangement joins TRBV4-2 to TRBJ2-2; tentatively, D is TRBD1 (6 bases). The CDR3 runs 21 residues. Germline values: CDR1 LGHNA, CDR2 YNFKEQ. V was clipped by 0 bases and J by 8 bases, with 31 bases between them. CDR3 nucleotide sequence: TGTGCCAGCAGCCAAGAAGACGTGGTAGGACAGAGGTTCCCTAGGGGTGGGGAGCTGTTTTTT. As protein: CASSQEDVVGQRFPRGGELFF.

The rearrangement links TRBV7-2 to TRBJ1-1; the match to TRBD1 covers 8 bases. The germline V gene has CDR1 SGHTA and CDR2 FQGNSA. J lost 1 base, V lost 5 bases, and 3 bases had no gene match. This CDR3 has 14 residues. Here the CDR3 DNA reads TGTGCCAGCAGCCGGGACAGGAGGAACACTGAAGCTTTCTTT. Translating it yields CASSRDRRNTEAFF.